The 5 T cell receptor beta chains below were found in one sample sequenced in a study of control samples from healthy donors and cancer patients. Repertoires were generated with immunoSEQ multiplex PCR, while TCRdb's copy carries only in-frame clones and drops some. The sample comprises about 85,000 clones, under 90% of which are singletons, and 5.5% rests with the top ten. The sample comprised blood. All receptors derive from a man aged 45-60 years in good health.

The genes are TRBV4-1 and TRBJ2-3; D remains unclear. Trimming left V 0 bases short and J 2 bases short, with 6 bases between. The CDR3 runs to 14 residues. In germline, CDR1 is MGHRA, CDR2 YSYEKL. CDR3 DNA sequence: TGCGCCAGCAGCCAAGATGGGGTCACAGATACGCAGTATTTT. It is translated as CASSQDGVTDTQYF.

This rearrangement joins TRBV18 to TRBJ1-5; unclear D gene. CDR1 and CDR2 (germline): KGHSH, LQKENI. Trimming took off 6 bases at V and 4 bases at J, with 10 bases between the two ends. The CDR3 covers 13 residues. Written as DNA, the CDR3 is TGTGCCAGCTCCCAAGAAGGGAATCAGCCCCAGCATTTT. Translation: CASSQEGNQPQHF.

The V and J genes are TRBV27 and TRBJ2-6; the match to TRBD2 covers 7 bases. The germline V gene has CDR1 MNHEY and CDR2 SMNVEV (reference sequence). V lost 8 bases, J lost 1 base, and 5 bases stayed unmatched. The CDR3 spans 15 residues. CDR3 coding DNA: TGTGCCAGCGCCCCCGGGGGGTCTGGGGCCAACGTCCTGACTTTC. Translation: CASAPGGSGANVLTF.

The chain recombines TRBV5-1 with TRBJ2-5, with D perhaps TRBD1 or TRBD2 (6 bases each). This CDR3 contains 16 residues. V was trimmed by 2 bases and J by 5 bases, leaving 19 bases between them. Germline V gives CDR1 SGHRS, CDR2 YFSETQ. CDR3 in amino acids: CASSLTGALQRETQYF. The CDR3 bases are TGCGCCAGCAGCTTAACGGGGGCCCTTCAAAGGGAGACCCAGTACTTC.

The CDR3 loop is CASSRHSTGGGYTF. The CDR3 region has the DNA TGTGCCAGCAGCCGCCATTCTACAGGGGGAGGCTACACCTTC. The chain has TRBV28 and TRBJ1-2; the match to TRBD1 covers 8 bases. Germline CDR1 and CDR2: MDHEN and SYDVKM. V lost 6 bases and J lost 8; bases outside the gene matches: 11. CDR3 length: 14 amino acids.